This T cell receptor beta chain comes out of a study of T cells in Graves' hyperthyroidism and ophthalmopathy. Study-level background: The initial diagnosis was the point when peripheral blood was collected, ahead of any treatment. Study observations and caveats: Most thyroid clonotypes with frequency above 0.001 were detected in blood.

Regions amplified from RNA transcripts were the TCR beta CDR3 regions. The TCR CDR3 first-round RT-PCR relied on the HTBI primer set. TCRdb reprocessed the multiplex PCR reads with MiXCR, giving one entry per CDR3 protein. In the table there are roughly 290,000 distinct CDR3 sequences, roughly 13% of which are singletons. The study excluded patients with uncontrolled infection, other autoimmune disease, pregnancy or lactation. As regards this clonotype: Its target is unknown.

Trimming removed 5 bases from V and 7 bases from J; junction bases left unmatched: 8. Germline V gene sequence: CDR1 LNHDA, CDR2 SQIVND (reference sequence). The length of the CDR3 is 14 residues. The sequence was collected from a woman aged 40 to 49 with Graves' hyperthyroidism. The J gene is TRBJ2-1, the V gene TRBV19; 7 positions agree with TRBD2. Sequenced sample: blood. The CDR3 is CASSPLTSLNEQFF. CDR3 bases: TGTGCCAGTAGTCCGTTGACTAGCCTTAATGAGCAGTTCTTC.